This entry features one T cell receptor (beta chain) sequence. This clonotype was counted at least ten times. Its antigen target is currently unknown. The input lacks base qualities; no much larger clone sits a single base away. Libraries were made using 5' RACE. The run used an Illumina HiSeq 2500. A second PCR of roughly 7 to 11 cycles was performed with a sample-barcoded 5' primer and a J-beta primer mix. Each TCR beta cDNA molecule received a unique molecular identifier from a template-switch 5' adaptor carrying 12 random nucleotides. Each sample yielded at least 2.5 million CDR3-containing paired-end reads. First-strand cDNA synthesis was performed from all RNA using the Mint cDNA synthesis kit, with priming by a TRBC-specific oligonucleotide. All cDNA was treated with uracil-DNA glycosylase and then went through a first 18-cycle PCR with the universal primers M1SS and BC2_uni_R. In the authors' own workflow: For normalization, 1 million high-quality reads were randomly selected from each sample, with every read carrying a distinct molecular identifier. Reads sharing molecular identifiers were discarded rather than binned into consensus sequences. MiTCR, run with a Q25 quality threshold and the strictest error-elimination algorithm, handled CDR3 identification, clonotype clustering and error correction. A nonparametric unseen species model using Euler transformation provided a lower-bound estimate of total TCR beta diversity. TCRdb redid the processing of the public reads, applying fastp at Q25 and MiXCR, and retained in-frame beta chains. Records with the same CDR3 protein are collapsed into one entry carrying the most frequent genes and DNA. The V and J calls and clone size are TCRdb's, not the authors'. This sample lists about 1 million distinct CDR3 sequences; 45% were detected once. 15% to 20% of the sample goes to the ten largest clones.

The CDR3 covers 11 residues, taking in both the cysteine and the phenylalanine. Of all the DNA, just the CDR3 is kept, 33 bases in frame from base 1. CDR1 MDHEN and CDR2 SYDVKM were looked up in the germline V gene. The V and J ends are trimmed by 10 bases and 6 bases, leaving 13 bases between them. This entry comes from a study of blood T cells in healthy people across ages (dated by TCRdb to between 2015 and 2016). In terms of the full investigation: In model experiments, roughly one uniquely barcoded TCR beta cDNA molecule per two T cells was captured by template switching. The study measured age-related changes in TCR beta repertoire diversity using deep sequencing normalized with unique cDNA molecular identifiers. Four age groups were formed from the donors: young (average approximately 15 years), middle-aged (around 39), aged (around 68) and long-lived (approximately 78). To avoid experimental bias, donors of different ages were randomly spread across the sequencing lanes. Using the same blood draw, the study looked at two additional independent replicas of 1 million unique cDNA reads for two donors, one aged 18 to 29 and the other aged 80 or older. Study-wide conclusions, independent of this receptor: The percentage of naive T cells measured by flow cytometry correlated strongly with observed TCR beta diversity. Estimates of total diversity based on one million sequenced T cells were regarded as lower bounds and as underestimates. Observed TCR beta diversity per million T cells fell roughly linearly with age, and a significant reduction was already apparent by age about 38. Conclusive comparison of naive and antigen-experienced compartments was prevented by the profiling of bulk unsorted PBMCs. Because donor CMV infection status was unknown, age-related changes in expanded clonotypes were potentially confounded. Compared with the aged group, more naive CD4+ T cells, fewer expanded clones and increased TCR diversity were shown by the long-lived group, suggesting age selection.

The approximately 41 donors, aged about 6 to 95 years, were systemically healthy Caucasian individuals from Russia. About 9.1 milliliters of peripheral blood were collected from each donor into EDTA-treated Vacutainer tubes. Ficoll-Paque density-gradient centrifugation was used to isolate PBMCs, with at least 6.5 million obtained per sample. Total RNA, at least 5 micrograms per sample, was extracted from PBMCs with Trizol reagent. Naive CD45RAhigh/CD27high T cell percentages were measured by flow cytometry on a PBMC aliquot from every donor. Sequencing was performed on blood. The sequence is built from TRBV28 and TRBJ2-7; TRBD1 is a possible D gene, resting on 5 matching bases. The sequence was obtained from a woman in her sixties in good health. The CDR3 protein is CATFETAEQYF. The base sequence is TGTGCCACCTTTGAGACAGCCGAGCAGTACTTC.